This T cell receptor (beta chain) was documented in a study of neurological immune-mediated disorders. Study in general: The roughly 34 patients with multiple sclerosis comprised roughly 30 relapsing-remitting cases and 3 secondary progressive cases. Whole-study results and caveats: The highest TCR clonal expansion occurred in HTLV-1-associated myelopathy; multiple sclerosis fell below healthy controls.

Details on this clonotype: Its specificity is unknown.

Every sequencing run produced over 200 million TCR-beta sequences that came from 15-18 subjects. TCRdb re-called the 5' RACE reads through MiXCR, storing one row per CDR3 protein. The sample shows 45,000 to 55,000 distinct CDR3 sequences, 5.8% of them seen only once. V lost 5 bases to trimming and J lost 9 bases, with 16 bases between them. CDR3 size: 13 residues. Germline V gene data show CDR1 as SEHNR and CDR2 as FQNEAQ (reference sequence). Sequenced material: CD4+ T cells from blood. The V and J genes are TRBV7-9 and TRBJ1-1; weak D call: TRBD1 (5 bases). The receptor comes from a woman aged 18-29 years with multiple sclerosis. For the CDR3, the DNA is TGTGCCAGCAGCCCCGAAGTGGGGGGACAAGCTTTCTTT. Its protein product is CASSPEVGGQAFF.